This T cell receptor (beta chain) was identified in a study of T cell repertoires in cytomegalovirus infection. TCRdb recomputed calls from the reads with MiXCR, one row per CDR3 protein. Of tens of thousands of distinct CDR3 sequences listed, 20% to 25% are singletons. V gave up 0 bases and J gave up 13 bases, with 16 bases separating them. CDR1 LGHNA and CDR2 YSLEER come from the germline V gene. The CDR3 covers 15 residues. This clonotype was seen ten or more times. Its antigen is currently unknown. This sample comprised CD8+ T cells from cultured PBMCs, obtained from culture after CMV antigen stimulation. The clonotype originates from a human donor in good health (CMV status not recorded). Some clones in this sample may be carry-over from other donors' samples. The chain carries TRBV4-3 and TRBJ1-6; no clear D gene. CDR3 loop: CASSQDSDTGEPLHF. The CDR3 DNA reads TGCGCCAGCAGCCAAGATTCCGACACCGGGGAGCCCCTCCACTTT.